The 14 T cell receptor beta chains listed next were all sequenced from one sample in a study of T cell repertoires in cytomegalovirus infection (dated by TCRdb to the late 2010s). Sequencing was performed on an Illumina HiSeq 1500. Using fastp at Q25 and MiXCR, TCRdb reprocessed the public reads and kept productive beta chains. Each entry merges the rows of one CDR3 protein and shows their most common DNA and genes. Recorded for this sample are approximately 730,000 distinct CDR3 sequences; 25% to 30% of them occurred a single time. Roughly 13% of the sample is taken by the ten largest. The meaning of the sample's treatment or condition label: in vitro stimulation with specific CMV peptide epitopes to enrich CMV-specific T cells. Their cognate antigens are unknown. Sequencing used cultured CD8+ T cells from PBMCs, obtained from culture after CMV antigen stimulation. The receptors shown here come from a human donor in good health (CMV status not recorded). Some clones in this sample may be carry-over from other donors' samples.

CDR3 sequence reads: CASSPPQRYNSPLHF. The DNA of the CDR3 is TGTGCCAGCAGCCCCCCTCAACGCTATAATTCACCCCTCCACTTT. The chain has TRBV7-9 and TRBJ1-6, with unresolved D. CDR3 length: 15 residues. V was trimmed by 5 bases and J by 3 bases, leaving 11 bases between them. The germline V gene encodes CDR1 SEHNR and CDR2 FQNEAQ (reference sequence).

This chain uses TRBV4-1 with TRBJ1-1, with D hard to call. The CDR3 is 14 residues long. The V gene lost 2 bases and the J gene lost 1 base, with 8 bases spanning the gap. The V gene's germline CDR1 is MGHRA and CDR2 YSYEKL. The CDR3 is CASSQPSQNTEAFF. The CDR3 nucleotides read TGCGCCAGCAGCCAACCAAGTCAGAACACTGAAGCTTTCTTT.

In this sample, this clonotype turned up a few times. The CDR3 sequence: CASSYPLGGTGTPLAYNEQFF. The CDR3 coding sequence is TGTGCCAGCAGTTACCCTCTGGGTGGGACAGGGACCCCCCTTGCCTACAATGAGCAGTTCTTC. The rearrangement links TRBV6-6 to TRBJ2-1, with 9 bases lining up with TRBD1. V trimming: 2 bases; J trimming: 2 bases; junction bases outside the gene matches: 19. There are 21 residues in the CDR3. CDR1 MNHNY and CDR2 SVGAGI come from the germline V gene (reference sequence).

Concerning this clonotype itself: It may be a read error: a sequence one base away is much more abundant. This chain uses TRBV7-6 with TRBJ2-2; D may be TRBD1 or TRBD2 (6 bases each). This CDR3 comprises 16 residues. Trimming took 8 bases from V and 3 from J, leaving 19 bases between them. CDR1 is SGHVS, CDR2 FNYEAQ, per germline. The CDR3: CASRMRGEEYTGELFF. The CDR3 DNA reads as TGTGCCAGCCGCATGAGGGGGGAGGAGTACACCGGGGAGCTGTTTTTT.

This clonotype was seen ten or more times. This chain uses TRBV7-6 with TRBJ1-5; the D is unclear. V shed 6 bases and J shed 0 bases, with 12 bases lying between them. Germline V gene sequence: CDR1 SGHVS, CDR2 FNYEAQ. CDR3 length: 15 amino acids. The CDR3 sequence is CASRMTFDSNQPQHF. In DNA, the CDR3 is TGTGCCAGCAGAATGACATTCGATAGCAATCAGCCCCAGCATTTT. Full variable domain (remainder filled in from reference TRBV7-6 and TRBJ1-5): GAGVSQSPRYKVTKRGQDVALRCDPISGHVSLYWYRQALGQGPEFLTYFNYEAQQDKSGLPNDRFSAERPEGSISTLTIQRTEQRDSAMYRCASRMTFDSNQPQHFGDGTRLSIL.

Ten or more counts support this clonotype. The rearrangement uses TRBV6-1 and TRBJ2-2; D is unresolved. The CDR3 is 16 amino acids. CDR1 is MNHNS, CDR2 SASEGT, per germline. Trimming took 1 base from V and 1 from J, leaving 10 bases between them. The CDR3 region has the DNA TGTGCCAGCAGTGAAGAGAAGGACGGGAACACCGGGGAGCTGTTTTTT. This translates into CASSEEKDGNTGELFF.

This clonotype has just a few counts. One end of the junction fails to match germline, which may point to a read error. CDR3 protein: CASSPFQTGTGELFF. The CDR3 bases are TGTGCTAGCAGCCCCTTTCAAACCGGCACCGGGGAGCTGTTTTTT. J is TRBJ2-2 and V is TRBV7-7; no clear D gene. Germline V gene data show CDR1 as SSHAT and CDR2 as FNYEAQ (reference sequence). The CDR3 is made up of 15 amino acids.

In this sample, this clonotype turned up many times. The chain has TRBV11-2 and TRBJ2-2; no definite D call. With 0 bases removed from V and 7 bases from J, the gap between germline ends came to 18 bases. The CDR3 has 17 amino acids. Germline CDR1 SGHAT, CDR2 FQNNGV. In DNA form, the CDR3 reads TGTGCCAGCAGCTTAGACCCCAGCAAAGGATCTCGCGGGGAGCTGTTTTTT. Translated: CASSLDPSKGSRGELFF.

The rearrangement links TRBV25-1 to TRBJ1-1, with D hard to call. Per germline, CDR1 MGHDK and CDR2 SYGVNS. V dropped 5 bases and J dropped 7 bases, with 11 bases sitting between them. The CDR3 has 12 residues. The CDR3 here is CASSLLGLEAFF. The CDR3 DNA is TGTGCCAGCAGTTTGCTCGGACTTGAAGCTTTCTTT.

This clonotype has ten or more counts. This chain connects TRBV20-1 to TRBJ2-5, with 7 bases aligning to TRBD2. V was pared by 4 bases and J by 2 bases, with 4 bases of the junction left unmatched. The CDR3 length is 13 residues. The germline V gene encodes CDR1 DFQATT and CDR2 SNEGSKA (reference sequence). The CDR3 DNA reads as TGCAGTGCTACTCGGGGGGTACAAGAGACCCAGTACTTC. This translates into CSATRGVQETQYF.

CDR3 region: CASSEGGRDTQYF. Written as DNA, the CDR3 is TGTGCCAGCAGCGAGGGGGGACGGGATACGCAGTATTTT. This sequence joins TRBV7-8 and TRBJ2-3; D may be TRBD1 or TRBD2 (6 bases each). CDR1 is SGHVS, CDR2 FQNEAQ, per germline. The CDR3 length is 13 residues. The V end lost 5 bases, the J end lost 6 bases, and 12 bases lay between the germline ends.

The V gene is TRBV7-3, the J gene TRBJ2-1, with 9 bases matching TRBD1. The CDR3 consists of 14 residues. Trimming removed 5 bases from V and 8 bases from J; junction bases left unmatched: 7. Germline CDR1 reads SGHTA; CDR2 reads FQGTGA. The CDR3, as DNA: TGTGCCAGCAGCCCGTGGGACAGGGAAGATGAGCAGTTCTTC. It codes for CASSPWDREDEQFF.

This clonotype has ten or more counts. The chain employs TRBV12-3 or TRBV12-4 and TRBJ2-6; possibly TRBD2 for D (5 bases). Trimming shortened V by 5 bases and J by 0 bases, and 14 bases separated the two germline ends. This CDR3 spans 17 amino acids. CDR3 region: CASSPLGLISGANVLTF. In DNA, the CDR3 is TGTGCCAGCAGTCCCCTAGGACTGATCTCTGGGGCCAACGTCCTGACTTTC.

V gene TRBV7-6 combines with J gene TRBJ1-6, with 7 bases aligning to TRBD1. CDR1 and CDR2 (germline): SGHVS, FNYEAQ. V dropped 3 bases and J dropped 8; count of bases not matched to a gene: 13. The CDR3 consists of 17 residues. CDR3 loop: CASSFSRGGARYSPLHF. The CDR3 nucleotides read TGTGCCAGCAGCTTCTCCAGGGGGGGGGCCAGGTATTCACCCCTCCACTTT.